This T cell receptor (beta chain) was documented in a study of type 1 and type 2 diabetes patients. As for the study in general: The cohort mixed type 1 diabetes, type 2 diabetes and nondiabetic donors. T cells were magnetically sorted from PBMCs as CD4+ or CD8+ subsets.

Study observations and caveats: Some HECs seen only in T1D might also appear in more T2D or control samples. Age and gender were not matched between study groups.

CDR3 length: 15 amino acids. Germline lookup yields CDR1 SGHVS and CDR2 FNYEAQ. The V and J ends lost 4 bases and 1 base respectively, with 13 bases between them. This clonotype has more than one count but fewer than ten. Its target is unknown. Amplification started from genomic DNA. A primer set of 30 forward and 13 reverse primers amplified the CDR3. TCRdb re-analysed the multiplex PCR reads in MiXCR, keeping a single row per CDR3 protein. The data show 250,000 to 300,000 distinct CDR3 sequences, over 45% seen once. The sample was peripheral blood mononuclear cells (PBMCs). This chain uses TRBV7-6 with TRBJ1-1; D is possibly TRBD1 (5 bases). The origin of this receptor is a young man with type 2 diabetes. The CDR3 loop reads CASSYGGTENTEAFF. The DNA of the CDR3 is TGTGCCAGCAGCTACGGGGGAACTGAGAACACTGAAGCTTTCTTT.